This TCR beta chain stems from a study of blood T cell repertoires in COVID-19. Whole-study context: T cells, B-cell-depleted T cells, or PBMCs provided the cDNA or gDNA that served as material.

In terms of age and location, participants ranged from roughly 18 to 95 years and lived in approximately 24 US areas. Donors were grouped by their self-reported clinical history. It was within 2 weeks before study entry that exposed participants met a COVID-19 case. Repertoires were generated with immunoSEQ multiplex PCR, while TCRdb's copy carries only in-frame clones and drops some. The sample includes around 400,000 clones, around nine tenths of them seen just once. Germline V gene lookup returns CDR1 LNHNV and CDR2 YYDKDF (reference sequence). This CDR3 has 14 amino acids. Trimming cost V 3 bases and J 7 bases, with 13 bases left between them.

The source material was PBMCs or T cells enriched from blood (not recorded which). The chain couples TRBV15 to TRBJ1-3; D perhaps matches TRBD1 (5 bases). The TCR sequence derives from a woman between 18 and 29 years old who had been exposed to COVID-19. The CDR3 reads CATSRQSGGNTIYF. The CDR3 bases are TGTGCCACCAGCAGGCAGTCGGGGGGGAACACCATATATTTT.